The 9 T cell receptor beta chains below come from one sample, sequenced in a study of blood T cell repertoires in COVID-19. Profiled with immunoSEQ multiplex PCR; TCRdb holds only in-frame clones, not every one. The sample holds about 110,000 clones, 65% to 80% seen once. Sequenced material: peripheral blood. These receptors originate from a middle-aged woman with acute or convalescent COVID-19.

The rearrangement links TRBV28 to TRBJ1-5; D ambiguous. The germline V and J ends were trimmed by 3 bases and 2 bases, with 11 bases remaining between them. Germline CDR1 reads MDHEN; CDR2 reads SYDVKM. The CDR3 spans 15 residues. The CDR3 nucleotides read TGTGCCAGCAGTTTTCGGGCCGGGGGCAATCAGCCCCAGCATTTT. This translates into CASSFRAGGNQPQHF.

This clone was detected a few times. The chain carries TRBV3-1 (or the pseudogene TRBV3-2) and TRBJ2-3; TRBD2 agrees at 8 bases. The CDR3 consists of 12 residues. The V gene's germline CDR1 is LGHDT and CDR2 YNNKEL (reference sequence). The trim removed 8 bases at V and 4 bases at J, leaving 2 bases unmatched. The CDR3 nucleotides read TGTGCCAGCGGCGGGGGGTCAGATACGCAGTATTTT. This gives the protein CASGGGSDTQYF.

In its sample, this clone was seen once. The rearrangement uses TRBV27 and TRBJ1-4; TRBD1 might be the D (6 bases). The ends were cut back, 4 bases at V and 7 bases at J, with 16 bases in the middle. This CDR3 region has 15 residues. The V gene's germline CDR1 is MNHEY and CDR2 SMNVEV (reference sequence). This CDR3 reads CASSSEGGRVEKLFF. CDR3 coding DNA: TGTGCCAGCAGTTCGGAGGGGGGGCGTGTTGAAAAACTGTTTTTT.

The chain recombines TRBV6-5 with TRBJ1-5, with D possibly matching TRBD1 (6 bases). Trimming cost V 5 bases and J 4 bases, with 12 bases left between them. Germline CDR1 MNHEY, CDR2 SVGAGI. There are 14 residues in the CDR3. Written as DNA, the CDR3 is TGTGCCAGCAGTCCAATCACAGGGAATCAGCCCCAGCATTTT. Its protein is CASSPITGNQPQHF.

This sequence joins TRBV19 and TRBJ2-5, with 9 bases lining up with TRBD2. The V segment lost 1 base and the J segment 4 bases; nucleotides outside the gene matches: 4. Germline V gene lookup returns CDR1 LNHDA and CDR2 SQIVND (reference sequence). This CDR3 contains 15 residues. CDR3 in amino acids: CASSIVTSGVETQYF. The CDR3 DNA reads TGTGCCAGTAGTATAGTGACTAGCGGTGTAGAGACCCAGTACTTC.

The chain recombines TRBV7-7 with TRBJ2-5; maybe TRBD1 (7 bases). Trimming took off 5 bases at V and 2 bases at J, with 15 bases between the two ends. In germline, CDR1 is SSHAT, CDR2 FNYEAQ (reference sequence). The CDR3 runs 15 residues. The CDR3 sequence: CASSTRTGGQETQYF. The CDR3 DNA reads as TGTGCCAGCAGCACACGGACAGGAGGGCAAGAGACCCAGTACTTC.

This clone occurred a few times. This chain joins TRBV3-1 (or the pseudogene TRBV3-2) and TRBJ2-3; possibly TRBD2 for D (6 bases). Germline assignment: CDR1 LGHDT and CDR2 YNNKEL (reference sequence). V was trimmed by 0 bases and J by 2 bases, leaving 21 bases between them. This CDR3 is built from 19 residues. CDR3 nucleotide sequence: TGTGCCAGCAGCCAAGATATAAGTTTGGCGGGGTTGGACACAGATACGCAGTATTTT. This codes for CASSQDISLAGLDTDTQYF.

This clone was detected only a few times. The rearrangement uses TRBV6-1 and TRBJ2-7; D unresolved. V lost 1 base and J lost 0, with 10 bases in between. This CDR3 has 15 amino acids. CDR1 and CDR2 (germline): MNHNS, SASEGT. The CDR3 DNA reads as TGTGCCAGCAGTGAAGAAACGGGTAACTCCTACGAGCAGTACTTC. Translating it yields CASSEETGNSYEQYF.

The table lists this clone with a few counts. The chain combines TRBV28 with TRBJ1-2, with D perhaps TRBD1 (6 bases). Trimming left V 4 bases short and J 8 bases short, with 23 bases between. Germline V gene sequence: CDR1 MDHEN, CDR2 SYDVKM. CDR3 size: 16 residues. CDR3 DNA sequence: TGTGCCAGCAGTTCCCCCGACAGGCCGGGAGGGATCGGCTACACCTTC. It is translated as CASSSPDRPGGIGYTF.